The sequence of this T cell receptor beta chain was determined in a study of shared clonotypes between healthy human individuals. Across the study: Donors had three CD4 naive, three CD4 memory, two CD8 naive and one CD8 memory plate apiece.

TCRdb keeps only in-frame clones here, not all; method: immunoSEQ multiplex PCR. The profile shows around 2,000,000 clones, roughly 95% of them singletons. Terminally differentiated effector memory CD45RA+ cells were excluded by CCR7 positive selection of CD45RO-negative cells. The J segment lost 0 bases and the V segment lost 5 bases, leaving 7 bases of the junction unmatched. Germline V gives CDR1 GTSNPN, CDR2 SVGIG (reference sequence). The CDR3 runs 15 residues. This receptor was taken from a man aged 18 to 35 in good health. J is TRBJ1-5 and V is TRBV30, with 7 bases that match TRBD1. The specimen was naive CD8+ T cells sorted from blood. CDR3 protein: CAWCQGDHSNQPQHF. The DNA for the CDR3 is TGTGCCTGGTGCCAGGGGGATCATAGCAATCAGCCCCAGCATTTT.